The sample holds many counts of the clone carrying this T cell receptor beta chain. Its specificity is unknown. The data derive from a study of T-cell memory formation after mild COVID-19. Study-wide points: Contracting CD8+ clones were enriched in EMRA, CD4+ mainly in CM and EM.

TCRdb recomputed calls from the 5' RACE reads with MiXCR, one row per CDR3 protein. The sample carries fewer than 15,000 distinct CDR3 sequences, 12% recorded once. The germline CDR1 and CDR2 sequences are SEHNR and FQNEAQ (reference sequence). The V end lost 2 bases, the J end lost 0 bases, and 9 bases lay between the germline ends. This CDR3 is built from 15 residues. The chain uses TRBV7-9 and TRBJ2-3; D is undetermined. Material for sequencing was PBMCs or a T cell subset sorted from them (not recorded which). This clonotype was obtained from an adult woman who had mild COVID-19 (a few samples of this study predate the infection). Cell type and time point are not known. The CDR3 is CASSLIRVSTDTQYF. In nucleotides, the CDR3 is TGTGCCAGCAGCTTAATCCGGGTTAGCACAGATACGCAGTATTTT.